Sequencing of this T cell receptor beta chain was carried out in a study of blood T cell repertoires in COVID-19. At the level of the study: The United States, Italy and Spain supplied acute and convalescent COVID-19 samples. T cells, B-cell-depleted T cells, or PBMCs supplied cDNA or gDNA.

This CDR3 has 16 amino acids. V was cut by 2 bases and J by 5 bases, with 16 bases left in between. CDR1 ENHRY and CDR2 SYGVKD come from the germline V gene. As originally analysed: The authors estimated nucleated cell counts from reference gene primer amplification. Libraries were prepared by immunoSEQ multiplex PCR; TCRdb keeps only in-frame clonotypes and omits some of them. V, J and clone size derive from that table, while D and trimming were established from the DNA sequence. Counted here are under 250,000 clones, around 81% occurring once; the ten biggest clones make up 9.5% to 15%. The sequencing input was peripheral blood. This TCR was recovered from a human donor in a cohort sampled during active COVID-19. The rearrangement uses TRBV10-3 and TRBJ2-1, with D possibly matching TRBD1 (6 bases). The CDR3 nucleotides are TGTGCCATCAGTGAGCCCCTCCTGGGGGCCAACAATGAGCAGTTCTTC. It translates to CAISEPLLGANNEQFF.